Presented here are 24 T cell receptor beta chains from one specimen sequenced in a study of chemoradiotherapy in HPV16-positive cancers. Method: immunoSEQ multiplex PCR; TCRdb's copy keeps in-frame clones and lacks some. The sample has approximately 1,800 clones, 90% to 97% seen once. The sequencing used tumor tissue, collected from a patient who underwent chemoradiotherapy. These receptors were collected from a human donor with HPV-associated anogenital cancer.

CDR3 nucleotides: TGTGCCAGTAGGACATTCAGCAATCAGCCCCAGCATTTT. Encoded protein: CASRTFSNQPQHF. The chain combines TRBV19 with TRBJ1-5; D gene uncertain. V was clipped by 6 bases and J by 1 base, with 7 bases between them. CDR1 is LNHDA, CDR2 SQIVND, per germline (reference sequence). This CDR3 spans 13 amino acids.

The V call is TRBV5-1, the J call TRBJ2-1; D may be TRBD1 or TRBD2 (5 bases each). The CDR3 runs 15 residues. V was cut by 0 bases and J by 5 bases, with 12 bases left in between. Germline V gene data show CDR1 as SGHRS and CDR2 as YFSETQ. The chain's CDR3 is CASSLVGDPHNEQFF. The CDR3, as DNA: TGCGCCAGCAGCTTGGTGGGGGATCCTCACAATGAGCAGTTCTTC.

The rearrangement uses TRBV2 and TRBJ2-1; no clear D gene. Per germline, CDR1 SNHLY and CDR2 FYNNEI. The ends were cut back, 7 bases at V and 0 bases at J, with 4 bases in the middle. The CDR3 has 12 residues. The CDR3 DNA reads TGTGCCAGCAAGGGCTCCTACAATGAGCAGTTCTTC. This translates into CASKGSYNEQFF.

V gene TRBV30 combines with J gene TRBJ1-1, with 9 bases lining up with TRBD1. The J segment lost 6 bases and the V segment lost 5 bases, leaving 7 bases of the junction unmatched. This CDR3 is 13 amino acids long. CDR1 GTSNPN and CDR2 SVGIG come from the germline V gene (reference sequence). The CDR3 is CAWQDRGDAEAFF. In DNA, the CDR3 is TGTGCCTGGCAAGACAGGGGGGATGCTGAAGCTTTCTTT.

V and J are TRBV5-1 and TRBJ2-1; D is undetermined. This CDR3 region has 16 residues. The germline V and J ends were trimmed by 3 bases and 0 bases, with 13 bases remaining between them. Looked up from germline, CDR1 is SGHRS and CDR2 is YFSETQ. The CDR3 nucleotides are TGCGCCAGCAGCTCATCAATTAGTAGCTCCTACAATGAGCAGTTCTTC. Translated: CASSSSISSSYNEQFF.

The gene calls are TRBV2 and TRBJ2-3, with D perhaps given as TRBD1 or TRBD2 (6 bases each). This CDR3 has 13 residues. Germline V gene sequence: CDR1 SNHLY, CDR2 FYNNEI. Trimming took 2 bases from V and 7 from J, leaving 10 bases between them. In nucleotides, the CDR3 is TGTGCCAGCAGTGAAACAGGGAGGCATACGCAGTATTTT. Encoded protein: CASSETGRHTQYF.

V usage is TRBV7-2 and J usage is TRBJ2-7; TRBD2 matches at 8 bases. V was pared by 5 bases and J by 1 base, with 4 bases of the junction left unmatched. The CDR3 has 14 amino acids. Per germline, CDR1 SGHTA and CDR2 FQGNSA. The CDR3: CASSRGGTSYEQYF. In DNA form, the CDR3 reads TGTGCCAGCAGCCGGGGGGGAACTTCCTACGAGCAGTACTTC. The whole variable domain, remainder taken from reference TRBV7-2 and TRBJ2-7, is GAGVSQSPSNKVTEKGKDVELRCDPISGHTALYWYRQSLGQGLEFLIYFQGNSAPDKSGLPSDRFSAERTGGSVSTLTIQRTQQEDSAVYLCASSRGGTSYEQYFGPGTRLTVT.

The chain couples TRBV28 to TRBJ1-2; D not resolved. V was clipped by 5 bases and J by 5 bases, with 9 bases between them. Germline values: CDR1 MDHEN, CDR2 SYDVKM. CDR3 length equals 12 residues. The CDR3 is CASSNTDYGYTF. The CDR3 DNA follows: TGTGCCAGCAGTAACACCGATTATGGCTACACCTTC.

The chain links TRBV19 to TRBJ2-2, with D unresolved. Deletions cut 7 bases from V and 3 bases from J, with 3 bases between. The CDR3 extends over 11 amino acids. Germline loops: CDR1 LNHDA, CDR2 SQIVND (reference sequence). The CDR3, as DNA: TGTGCCAGTAAGGACACCGGGGAGCTGTTTTTT. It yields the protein CASKDTGELFF.

CDR3: CASSARDLPSYEQYF. The CDR3 nucleotides read TGTGCCAGCAGCGCCCGGGACTTGCCCTCCTACGAGCAGTACTTC. V and J are TRBV5-5 and TRBJ2-7; tentatively, D is TRBD2 (6 bases). The CDR3 sequence is 15 residues long. Trimming stripped 4 bases from V and 0 bases from J, with 14 bases between. In germline, CDR1 is SGHKS, CDR2 YYEKEE (reference sequence).

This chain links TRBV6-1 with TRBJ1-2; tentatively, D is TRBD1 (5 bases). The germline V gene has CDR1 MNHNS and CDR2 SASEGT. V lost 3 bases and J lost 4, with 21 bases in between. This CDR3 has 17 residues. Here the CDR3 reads CASSDTPGGESPYGYTF. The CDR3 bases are TGTGCCAGCAGTGACACCCCCGGGGGGGAGAGCCCCTATGGCTACACCTTC.

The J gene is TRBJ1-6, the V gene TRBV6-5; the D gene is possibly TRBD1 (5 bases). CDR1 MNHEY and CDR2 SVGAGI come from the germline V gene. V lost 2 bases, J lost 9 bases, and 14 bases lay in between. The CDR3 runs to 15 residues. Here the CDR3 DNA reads TGTGCCAGCAGTTACGGTAGAGGGGATGCTTCACCCCTCCACTTT. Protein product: CASSYGRGDASPLHF.

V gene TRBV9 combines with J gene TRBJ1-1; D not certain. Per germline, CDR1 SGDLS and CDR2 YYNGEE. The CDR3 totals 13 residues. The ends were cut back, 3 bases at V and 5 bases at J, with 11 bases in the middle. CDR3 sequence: CASSAQADTEAFF. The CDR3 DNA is TGTGCCAGCAGCGCTCAGGCTGATACTGAAGCTTTCTTT.

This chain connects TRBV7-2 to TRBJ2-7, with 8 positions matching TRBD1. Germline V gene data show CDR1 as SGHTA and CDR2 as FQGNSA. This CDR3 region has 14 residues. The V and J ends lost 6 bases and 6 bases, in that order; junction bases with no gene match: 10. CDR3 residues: CASRRSNTGGEQYF. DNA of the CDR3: TGTGCCAGCAGACGGTCGAATACAGGGGGCGAGCAGTACTTC.

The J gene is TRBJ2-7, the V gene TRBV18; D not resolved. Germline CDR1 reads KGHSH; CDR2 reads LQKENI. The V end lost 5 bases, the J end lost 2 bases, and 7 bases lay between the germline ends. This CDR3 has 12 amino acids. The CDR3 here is CASSTTPYEQYF. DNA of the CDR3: TGTGCCAGCTCAACGACCCCCTACGAGCAGTACTTC.

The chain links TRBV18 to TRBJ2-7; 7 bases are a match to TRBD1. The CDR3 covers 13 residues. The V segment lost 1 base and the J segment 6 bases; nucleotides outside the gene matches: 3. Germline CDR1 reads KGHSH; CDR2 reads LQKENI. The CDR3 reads CASSPRDSGEQYF. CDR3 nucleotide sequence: TGTGCCAGCTCACCACGGGACAGTGGCGAGCAGTACTTC.

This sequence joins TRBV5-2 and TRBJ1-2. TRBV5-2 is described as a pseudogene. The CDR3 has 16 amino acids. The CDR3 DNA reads TGTGCCAGCAAGGTAACGGGAGTACGAAAGACCTATGGCTACACCTTC. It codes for CASKVTGVRKTYGYTF.

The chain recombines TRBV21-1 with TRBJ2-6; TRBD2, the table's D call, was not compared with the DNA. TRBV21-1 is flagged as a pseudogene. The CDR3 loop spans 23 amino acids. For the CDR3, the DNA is TGTGCCAGCAGCACCGTCCGGTCAGGGCGATGGACTAGCGGGATAACTGGGGCCAACGTCCTGACTTTC. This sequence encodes CASSTVRSGRWTSGITGANVLTF.

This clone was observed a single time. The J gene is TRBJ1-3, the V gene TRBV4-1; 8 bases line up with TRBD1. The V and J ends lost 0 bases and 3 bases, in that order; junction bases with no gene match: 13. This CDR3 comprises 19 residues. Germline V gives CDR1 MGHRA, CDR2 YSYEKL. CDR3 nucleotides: TGCGCCAGCAGCCAAGATCAAGGACAGGGCTCATCTTTTGGAAACACCATATATTTT. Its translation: CASSQDQGQGSSFGNTIYF.

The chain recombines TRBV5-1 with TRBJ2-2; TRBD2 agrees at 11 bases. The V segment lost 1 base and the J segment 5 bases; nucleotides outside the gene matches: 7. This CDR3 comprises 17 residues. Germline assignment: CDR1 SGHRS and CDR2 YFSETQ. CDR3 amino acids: CASSLPLLAGVTGELFF. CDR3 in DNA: TGCGCCAGCAGCTTGCCTTTACTAGCGGGAGTAACCGGGGAGCTGTTTTTT.

The CDR3 DNA reads TGTGCCAGCAGCTCCCGGACTAGCTACGAGCAGTACTTC. It is translated as CASSSRTSYEQYF. The chain recombines TRBV7-2 with TRBJ2-7; 7 positions agree with TRBD2. V lost 4 bases, J lost 3 bases, and 3 bases stayed unmatched. The germline gives CDR1 SGHTA, CDR2 FQGNSA. The CDR3 contains 13 residues.

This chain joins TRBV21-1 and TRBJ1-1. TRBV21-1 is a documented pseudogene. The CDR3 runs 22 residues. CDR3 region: CASSNRGGPKELYGTLDTEAFF. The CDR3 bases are TGTGCCAGCAGCAATCGGGGAGGCCCAAAGGAGTTGTACGGGACGTTGGACACTGAAGCTTTCTTT.

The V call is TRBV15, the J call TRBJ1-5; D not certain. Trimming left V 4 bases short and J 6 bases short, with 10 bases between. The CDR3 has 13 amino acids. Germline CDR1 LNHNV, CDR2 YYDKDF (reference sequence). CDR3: CATSTPPGQPQHF. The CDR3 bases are TGTGCCACCAGCACCCCGCCGGGTCAGCCCCAGCATTTT.

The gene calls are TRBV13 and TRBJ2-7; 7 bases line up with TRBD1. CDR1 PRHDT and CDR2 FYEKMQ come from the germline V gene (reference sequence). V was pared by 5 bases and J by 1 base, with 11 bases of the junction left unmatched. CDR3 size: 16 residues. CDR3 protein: CASSPTRTGTSYEQYF. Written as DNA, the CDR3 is TGTGCCAGCAGCCCCACAAGGACAGGTACATCCTACGAGCAGTACTTC.